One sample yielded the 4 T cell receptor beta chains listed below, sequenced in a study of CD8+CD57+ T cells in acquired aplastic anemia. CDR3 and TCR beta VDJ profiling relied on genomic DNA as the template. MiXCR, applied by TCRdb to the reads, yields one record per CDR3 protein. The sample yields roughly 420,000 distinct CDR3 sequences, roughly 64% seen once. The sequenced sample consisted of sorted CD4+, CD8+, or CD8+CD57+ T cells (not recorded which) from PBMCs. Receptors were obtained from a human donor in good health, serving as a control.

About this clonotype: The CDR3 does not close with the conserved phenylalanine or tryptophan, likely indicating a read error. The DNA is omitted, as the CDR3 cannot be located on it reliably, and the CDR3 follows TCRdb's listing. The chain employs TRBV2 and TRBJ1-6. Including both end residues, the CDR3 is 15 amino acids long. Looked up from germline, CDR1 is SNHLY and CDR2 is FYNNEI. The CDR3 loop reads CASGQRGEGYSPHYG.

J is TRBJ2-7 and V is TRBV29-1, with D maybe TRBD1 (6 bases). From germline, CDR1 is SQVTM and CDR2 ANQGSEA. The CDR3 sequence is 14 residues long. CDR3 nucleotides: TGCAGTGTTAGTTTTGCGACAGGAGACTACGAGCAGTACTTC. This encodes CSVSFATGDYEQYF.

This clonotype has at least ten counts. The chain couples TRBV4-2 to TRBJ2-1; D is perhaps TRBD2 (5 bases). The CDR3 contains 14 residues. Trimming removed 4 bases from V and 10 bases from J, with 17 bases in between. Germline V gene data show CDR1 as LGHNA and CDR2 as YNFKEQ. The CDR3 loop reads CASSPNVRGEEQFF. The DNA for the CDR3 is TGTGCCAGCAGCCCGAACGTCCGGGGAGAAGAGCAGTTCTTC.

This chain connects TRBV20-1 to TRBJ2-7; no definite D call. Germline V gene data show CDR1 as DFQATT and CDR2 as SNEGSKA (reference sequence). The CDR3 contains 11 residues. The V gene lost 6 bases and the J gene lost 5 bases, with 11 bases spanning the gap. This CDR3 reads CSAQKSDEQYF. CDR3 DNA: TGCAGTGCCCAGAAGTCAGACGAGCAGTACTTC.